Listed below are T cell receptor beta chains from one sample, sequenced in a study of cytomegalovirus exposure and HLA in healthy donors. TCRdb keeps only in-frame clones here, not all; method: immunoSEQ multiplex PCR. The data contain about 200,000 clones, 70% to 85% of them singletons. The specimen was PBMCs. These receptors were taken from a boy younger than 10 in good health and CMV-seronegative. The CDR3 runs from the conserved cysteine through the conserved F or W. D genes are given only for firm matches. Size values are once, few and many counts, or a class for expanded clones, and some rows have none.

D gene: TRBD1; J gene: TRBJ2-2; CDR3 length: 14; clone size: -; V gene: TRBV11-2; CDR3 protein: CASSRTGGTGELFF; CDR3 DNA: TGTGCCAGCAGCCGAACAGGGGGCACCGGGGAGCTGTTTTTT
D gene: TRBD2; J gene: TRBJ2-1; CDR3 length: 17; clone size: -; V gene: TRBV4-3; CDR3 protein: CASSPLGTSGGAGEQFF; CDR3 DNA: TGCGCCAGCAGCCCCCTCGGGACTAGCGGGGGGGCAGGTGAGCAGTTCTTC
D gene: -; J gene: TRBJ1-2; CDR3 length: 13; clone size: -; V gene: TRBV25-1; CDR3 protein: CASSDRQPMGYTF; CDR3 DNA: TGTGCCAGCAGCGATAGACAGCCGATGGGCTACACCTTC
D gene: -; J gene: TRBJ1-1; CDR3 length: 15; clone size: few; V gene: TRBV29-1; CDR3 protein: CSVEPLLRSETEAFF; CDR3 DNA: TGCAGCGTTGAACCCCTTCTACGTAGTGAGACTGAAGCTTTCTTT
D gene: -; J gene: TRBJ2-1; CDR3 length: 11; clone size: -; V gene: TRBV29-1; CDR3 protein: CSVGRGNEQFF; CDR3 DNA: TGCAGCGTTGGGAGGGGCAATGAGCAGTTCTTC
D gene: -; J gene: TRBJ2-5; CDR3 length: 13; clone size: -; V gene: TRBV4-2; CDR3 protein: CASSQERGETQYF; CDR3 DNA: TGTGCCAGCAGCCAAGAGCGAGGAGAGACCCAGTACTTC
D gene: TRBD1; J gene: TRBJ2-7; CDR3 length: 15; clone size: -; V gene: TRBV5-1; CDR3 protein: CASSFSGTGGDEQYF; CDR3 DNA: TGCGCCAGCAGCTTTTCCGGGACAGGGGGAGACGAGCAGTACTTC
D gene: TRBD1; J gene: TRBJ2-1; CDR3 length: 12; clone size: once; V gene: TRBV9; CDR3 protein: CASSGQGNEQFF; CDR3 DNA: TGTGCCAGCAGTGGACAGGGGAATGAGCAGTTCTTC
D gene: -; J gene: TRBJ1-1; CDR3 length: 13; clone size: once; V gene: TRBV9; CDR3 protein: CASSPLSDTEAFF; CDR3 DNA: TGTGCCAGCAGCCCCCTTTCCGACACTGAAGCTTTCTTT
D gene: -; J gene: TRBJ2-3; CDR3 length: 14; clone size: -; V gene: TRBV7-2; CDR3 protein: CASSEMFGTDTQYF; CDR3 DNA: TGTGCCAGCAGCGAGATGTTTGGCACAGATACGCAGTATTTT
D gene: -; J gene: TRBJ1-6; CDR3 length: 17; clone size: -; V gene: TRBV30; CDR3 protein: CAWSSYYPTGVNSPLHF; CDR3 DNA: TGTGCCTGGAGTTCCTACTACCCGACAGGAGTTAATTCACCCCTCCACTTT
D gene: TRBD1; J gene: TRBJ1-2; CDR3 length: 15; clone size: -; V gene: TRBV7-2; CDR3 protein: CASSLGGQGAGGYTF; CDR3 DNA: TGTGCCAGCAGCTTAGGGGGACAGGGGGCAGGTGGCTACACCTTC
D gene: -; J gene: TRBJ2-3; CDR3 length: 15; clone size: -; V gene: TRBV7-2; CDR3 protein: CASSSIGRAGDTQYF; CDR3 DNA: TGTGCCAGCAGCTCCATCGGTAGGGCGGGAGATACGCAGTATTTT
D gene: TRBD2; J gene: TRBJ2-7; CDR3 length: 17; clone size: -; V gene: TRBV7-9; CDR3 protein: CASSAGAGTSGVHEQYF; CDR3 DNA: TGTGCCAGCAGCGCAGGGGCCGGGACTAGCGGGGTCCACGAGCAGTACTTC
D gene: -; J gene: TRBJ2-1; CDR3 length: 16; clone size: -; V gene: TRBV11-2; CDR3 protein: CASSSRHFRMNSEQFF; CDR3 DNA: TGTGCCAGCAGCTCGAGACATTTTCGAATGAATAGTGAGCAGTTCTTC
D gene: -; J gene: TRBJ1-1; CDR3 length: 13; clone size: -; V gene: TRBV4-2; CDR3 protein: CASSPLDTHEAFF; CDR3 DNA: TGTGCCAGCAGCCCGCTGGACACTCATGAAGCTTTCTTT
D gene: TRBD2; J gene: TRBJ2-7; CDR3 length: 17; clone size: -; V gene: TRBV4-2; CDR3 protein: CASSQAQLAGTSYEQYF; CDR3 DNA: TGTGCCAGCAGCCAAGCCCAACTAGCGGGGACCTCCTACGAGCAGTACTTC
D gene: -; J gene: TRBJ2-7; CDR3 length: 15; clone size: -; V gene: TRBV2; CDR3 protein: CASSLGLASSYEQYF; CDR3 DNA: TGTGCCAGCAGTCTGGGACTCGCGAGCTCCTACGAGCAGTACTTC
D gene: -; J gene: TRBJ1-4; CDR3 length: 17; clone size: -; V gene: TRBV7-2; CDR3 protein: CASSLTGFGRPNEKLFF; CDR3 DNA: TGTGCCAGCAGTTTAACGGGGTTTGGGCGCCCTAATGAAAAACTGTTTTTT
D gene: TRBD1; J gene: TRBJ1-1; CDR3 length: 15; clone size: -; V gene: TRBV6-5; CDR3 protein: CASSYSRTGGTEAFF; CDR3 DNA: TGTGCCAGCAGTTACTCGAGGACAGGGGGCACTGAAGCTTTCTTT
D gene: -; J gene: TRBJ1-2; CDR3 length: 13; clone size: -; V gene: TRBV7-9; CDR3 protein: CASSLDGGSGYTF; CDR3 DNA: TGTGCCAGCAGCTTAGATGGGGGCAGTGGCTACACCTTC
D gene: -; J gene: TRBJ1-2; CDR3 length: 14; clone size: -; V gene: TRBV5-5; CDR3 protein: CASSLESGDYGYTF; CDR3 DNA: TGTGCCAGCAGCTTGGAGTCGGGGGACTATGGCTACACCTTC
D gene: TRBD1; J gene: TRBJ1-4; CDR3 length: 14; clone size: -; V gene: TRBV27; CDR3 protein: CASSRQGGGEKLFF; CDR3 DNA: TGTGCCAGCAGCCGGCAGGGGGGAGGAGAAAAACTGTTTTTT
D gene: TRBD2; J gene: TRBJ2-7; CDR3 length: 17; clone size: -; V gene: TRBV10-1; CDR3 protein: CASRLAVRGGFSHEQYF; CDR3 DNA: TGCGCCAGCAGACTAGCGGTTCGGGGGGGATTCTCCCACGAGCAGTACTTC
D gene: TRBD1; J gene: TRBJ1-2; CDR3 length: 16; clone size: -; V gene: TRBV10-3; CDR3 protein: CAISFGPGQGFYGYTF; CDR3 DNA: TGTGCCATCAGTTTTGGTCCGGGACAGGGTTTTTATGGCTACACCTTC
D gene: -; J gene: TRBJ1-5; CDR3 length: 15; clone size: few; V gene: TRBV19; CDR3 protein: CASSIRGDLNQPQHF; CDR3 DNA: TGTGCCAGTAGTATACGTGGGGACTTAAATCAGCCCCAGCATTTT
D gene: TRBD1; J gene: TRBJ2-7; CDR3 length: 18; clone size: -; V gene: TRBV7-8; CDR3 protein: CASSLTRVRDRASYEQYF; CDR3 DNA: TGTGCCAGCAGCTTAACTCGGGTCCGGGACAGGGCTTCCTACGAGCAGTACTTC
D gene: -; J gene: TRBJ1-6; CDR3 length: 14; clone size: -; V gene: TRBV12-5; CDR3 protein: CASGYQISGSPLHF; CDR3 DNA: TGTGCTAGTGGCTACCAAATTTCAGGATCACCCCTCCACTTT
D gene: TRBD1; J gene: TRBJ2-7; CDR3 length: 15; clone size: -; V gene: TRBV5-1; CDR3 protein: CASSVDRVGAYEQYF; CDR3 DNA: TGCGCCAGCAGCGTAGACAGGGTTGGGGCCTACGAGCAGTACTTC
D gene: -; J gene: TRBJ1-1; CDR3 length: 15; clone size: -; V gene: TRBV7-2; CDR3 protein: CASSPRGGRNTEAFF; CDR3 DNA: TGTGCCAGCAGCCCCCGAGGCGGAAGGAACACTGAAGCTTTCTTT
D gene: -; J gene: TRBJ2-1; CDR3 length: 15; clone size: -; V gene: TRBV4-3; CDR3 protein: CASSQWTASYNEQFF; CDR3 DNA: TGCGCCAGCAGCCAATGGACAGCATCCTACAATGAGCAGTTCTTC
D gene: -; J gene: TRBJ1-2; CDR3 length: 15; clone size: -; V gene: TRBV18; CDR3 protein: CASSEQGQPNYGYTF; CDR3 DNA: TGTGCCAGCTCCGAACAGGGACAACCTAACTATGGCTACACCTTC
D gene: TRBD1; J gene: TRBJ2-1; CDR3 length: 16; clone size: -; V gene: TRBV18; CDR3 protein: CASSPETGPSYNEQFF; CDR3 DNA: TGTGCCAGCTCACCAGAGACAGGGCCCTCCTACAATGAGCAGTTCTTC
D gene: TRBD2; J gene: TRBJ2-3; CDR3 length: 18; clone size: -; V gene: TRBV7-2; CDR3 protein: CASSRGLAGGLGTDTQYF; CDR3 DNA: TGTGCCAGCAGCCGAGGACTAGCGGGGGGGCTCGGCACAGATACGCAGTATTTT
D gene: TRBD1; J gene: TRBJ1-6; CDR3 length: 14; clone size: -; V gene: TRBV9; CDR3 protein: CASSSGQGDSPLHF; CDR3 DNA: TGTGCCAGCAGCTCCGGACAGGGCGATTCACCCCTCCACTTT
D gene: -; J gene: TRBJ2-2; CDR3 length: 13; clone size: -; V gene: TRBV6-1; CDR3 protein: CASSVTGNRELFF; CDR3 DNA: TGTGCCAGCAGTGTAACAGGAAACAGGGAGCTGTTTTTT
D gene: -; J gene: TRBJ1-1; CDR3 length: 11; clone size: -; V gene: TRBV19; CDR3 protein: CASNQRGTAFF; CDR3 DNA: TGTGCCAGTAACCAGCGGGGGACAGCTTTCTTT
D gene: TRBD1; J gene: TRBJ2-7; CDR3 length: 15; clone size: once; V gene: TRBV6-1; CDR3 protein: CASSLRDRAPYEQYF; CDR3 DNA: TGTGCCAGCAGCCTCCGGGACAGGGCCCCATACGAGCAGTACTTC
D gene: -; J gene: TRBJ1-5; CDR3 length: 14; clone size: -; V gene: TRBV5-6; CDR3 protein: CASSLQQGHQPQHF; CDR3 DNA: TGTGCCAGCAGCTTACAACAGGGCCATCAGCCCCAGCATTTT
D gene: -; J gene: TRBJ2-2; CDR3 length: 14; clone size: -; V gene: TRBV9; CDR3 protein: CASSVTGNTGELFF; CDR3 DNA: TGTGCCAGCAGCGTAACGGGTAACACCGGGGAGCTGTTTTTT